The T cell receptor (beta chain) under discussion was sequenced for a study of T cell repertoires in aging, cancer and after chemotherapy. About the research overall: Pre- and post-chemotherapy samples were paired from chronic lymphocytic leukemia patients treated with fludarabine- or bendamustine-based regimens. Overall study results and limits: Thymic emigration or peripheral T cell expansion may be impaired by lymphoid organ infiltration in hematological cancer. Loss of evenness, beyond lost richness, contributed to age-related TCR diversity decline in cancer patients.

Rearranged V-D-J TRB sequences were amplified with a mixed TRB-A/B primer pool. TCRdb recomputed calls from the multiplex PCR reads with MiXCR, one row per CDR3 protein. The sample holds about 13,000 distinct CDR3 sequences, around 30% seen once. Peripheral blood genomic DNA, not sorted cells or RNA, was the template. This clonotype is labeled medium-sized. What it recognizes is unknown. Germline loops: CDR1 MNHEY, CDR2 SVGAGI. The ends were cut back, 2 bases at V and 5 bases at J, with 12 bases in the middle. The CDR3 runs to 15 residues. This chain joins TRBV6-5 and TRBJ2-2; unclear D gene. The receptor was derived from a human donor with a blood cancer. Sequenced material: blood. CDR3 coding DNA: TGTGCCAGCAGTTACGAGCACAGAAGGACCGGGGAGCTGTTTTTT. Protein: CASSYEHRRTGELFF.